The sample holds many counts of the clone carrying this TCR beta chain. This record comes from a study of T cells after yellow fever vaccination. Study observations and caveats: Post-booster repertoires contained most primary-vaccination clones again (approximately 97% CD4, over 70% CD8).

A single record per CDR3 protein comes from TCRdb applying MiXCR to the 5' RACE reads. The repertoire consists of more than 25,000 distinct CDR3 sequences, with less than 7% occurring once and the leading ten covering 12%. The sequence was collected from a man in his thirties or forties who received the YFV17D yellow fever vaccine. The sample in question was PBMCs, either bulk or a sorted T-cell subset (CD4+, CD8+, memory, or dextramer-sorted; not recorded which), obtained 15 days after the yellow fever booster vaccination.

The DNA for the CDR3 is TGCGCCAGCAGCCAAGCTTCCGGGACTAGCGGACTAGCCAAAAACATTCAGTACTTC. It translates to CASSQASGTSGLAKNIQYF. This chain connects TRBV4-3 to TRBJ2-4; 11 nucleotides align to TRBD2. The CDR3 has 19 residues. The ends lost 1 base at V and 0 bases at J; junction bases unmatched: 8. Germline CDR1 is LGHNA and CDR2 is YSLEER.